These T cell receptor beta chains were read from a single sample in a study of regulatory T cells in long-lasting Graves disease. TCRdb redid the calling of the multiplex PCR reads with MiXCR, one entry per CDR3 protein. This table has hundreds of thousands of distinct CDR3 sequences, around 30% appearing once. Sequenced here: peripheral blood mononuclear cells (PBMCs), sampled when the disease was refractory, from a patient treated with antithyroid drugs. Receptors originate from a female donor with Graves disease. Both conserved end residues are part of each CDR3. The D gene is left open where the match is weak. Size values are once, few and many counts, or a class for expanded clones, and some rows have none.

CDR3 DNA: TGTGCCAGCAGTGGCCCAACAGGAGCGGTTCGCCCCCAGCATTTT
CDR3 protein: CASSGPTGAVRPQHF
V gene: TRBV6-1
D gene: NA
clone size: few
J gene: TRBJ1-5

CDR3 DNA: TGTGCCAGCAGTGAACCTAGCGGGAGAGGACGGGAGACCCAGTACTTC
CDR3 protein: CASSEPSGRGRETQYF
V gene: TRBV6-1
D gene: TRBD2
clone size: many
J gene: TRBJ2-5

CDR3 DNA: TGTGCCAGCAGCCAGACAGGGGGGGCCTACGAGCAGTACTTC
CDR3 protein: CASSQTGGAYEQYF
V gene: TRBV3-1
D gene: TRBD1
clone size: few
J gene: TRBJ2-7

CDR3 DNA: TGTGCCAGCAGCCCTCAGGGGGCCGCTGGAAACACCATATATTTT
CDR3 protein: CASSPQGAAGNTIYF
V gene: TRBV6-2/TRBV6-3
D gene: TRBD1
clone size: NA
J gene: TRBJ1-3

CDR3 DNA: TGTGCCAGCAGCGGACAGCCCACTGAAGCTTTCTTT
CDR3 protein: CASSGQPTEAFF
V gene: TRBV7-2
D gene: NA
clone size: NA
J gene: TRBJ1-1

CDR3 DNA: TGTGCCAGCAGTGAACGACCGGGTGAGCAGTACTTC
CDR3 protein: CASSERPGEQYF
V gene: TRBV27
D gene: NA
clone size: NA
J gene: TRBJ2-7

CDR3 DNA: TGTGCCAGCAGCTCCGGGACTCTAAGGACCCAGTACTTC
CDR3 protein: CASSSGTLRTQYF
V gene: TRBV13
D gene: NA
clone size: NA
J gene: TRBJ2-5

CDR3 DNA: TGCAGCGTTGTAACAGGGGGGACCGGGGAGCTGTTTTTT
CDR3 protein: CSVVTGGTGELFF
V gene: TRBV29-1
D gene: TRBD1
clone size: few
J gene: TRBJ2-2

CDR3 DNA: TGCAGTGCCAGACCTAGACAGGGCCCGTATGGCTACACCTTC
CDR3 protein: CSARPRQGPYGYTF
V gene: TRBV20-1
D gene: TRBD1
clone size: NA
J gene: TRBJ1-2

CDR3 DNA: TGCGCCAGCAGCTGGGGGGCGGATCTGAGGACCCTCCACTTT
CDR3 protein: CASSWGADLRTLHF
V gene: TRBV5-1
D gene: NA
clone size: NA
J gene: TRBJ1-6

CDR3 DNA: TGCAGCGTTGGGGGAGGCAATCAGCCCCAGCATTTT
CDR3 protein: CSVGGGNQPQHF
V gene: TRBV29-1
D gene: NA
clone size: many
J gene: TRBJ1-5

CDR3 DNA: TGTGCCAGCAGTTTAGGTTTGAAGCCCTATGGCTACACCTTC
CDR3 protein: CASSLGLKPYGYTF
V gene: TRBV12-3/TRBV12-4
D gene: NA
clone size: many
J gene: TRBJ1-2

CDR3 DNA: TGCGCCAGCAGCTTGGGTGGGACAGGGTCGGCTGAAGCTTTCTTT
CDR3 protein: CASSLGGTGSAEAFF
V gene: TRBV5-1
D gene: TRBD1
clone size: NA
J gene: TRBJ1-1

CDR3 DNA: TGCGCCAGCAGCTTGAGGACAGGGGACAGCACTGAAGCTTTCTTT
CDR3 protein: CASSLRTGDSTEAFF
V gene: TRBV5-1
D gene: TRBD1
clone size: NA
J gene: TRBJ1-1

CDR3 DNA: TGTGCCATCAGTGAGTCAACAGGGAGAGACGAGCAGTACTTC
CDR3 protein: CAISESTGRDEQYF
V gene: TRBV10-3
D gene: NA
clone size: NA
J gene: TRBJ2-7

CDR3 DNA: TGCGCCAGCAGCTCAACGGGACTCTTCTACGAGCAGTACTTC
CDR3 protein: CASSSTGLFYEQYF
V gene: TRBV5-1
D gene: NA
clone size: NA
J gene: TRBJ2-7

CDR3 DNA: TGTGCCAGCAGCCCGGCGGGCAGTCGAGGGGGCTACACCTTC
CDR3 protein: CASSPAGSRGGYTF
V gene: TRBV12-3/TRBV12-4
D gene: NA
clone size: few
J gene: TRBJ1-2

CDR3 DNA: TGTGCCAGCAGCCACCTCCGGACAGGTGTTGTCGACGAGCAGTACTTC
CDR3 protein: CASSHLRTGVVDEQYF
V gene: TRBV6-2/TRBV6-3
D gene: TRBD1
clone size: NA
J gene: TRBJ2-7

CDR3 DNA: TGTGCCAGCAGCGAGGCCGAACGGTTAGTGAACACTGAAGCTTTCTTT
CDR3 protein: CASSEAERLVNTEAFF
V gene: TRBV12-3/TRBV12-4
D gene: NA
clone size: NA
J gene: TRBJ1-1

CDR3 DNA: TGCAGTGCTAGTGGGACAGGGGCCGAGCAGTACTTC
CDR3 protein: CSASGTGAEQYF
V gene: TRBV20-1
D gene: TRBD1
clone size: NA
J gene: TRBJ2-7

CDR3 DNA: TGTGCCAGCAGCCCTAACAAGTACGAGCAGTACTTC
CDR3 protein: CASSPNKYEQYF
V gene: TRBV11-2
D gene: NA
clone size: NA
J gene: TRBJ2-7

CDR3 DNA: TGTGCCAGCAGGGGGGCGAGGGGCTACACCTTC
CDR3 protein: CASRGARGYTF
V gene: TRBV6-1
D gene: NA
clone size: NA
J gene: TRBJ1-2

CDR3 DNA: TGTGCTAGTGGTCCATGGACAGGAGTTGGCACTGAAGCTTTCTTT
CDR3 protein: CASGPWTGVGTEAFF
V gene: TRBV12-5
D gene: TRBD1
clone size: NA
J gene: TRBJ1-1

CDR3 DNA: TGTGCCAGCAGCCCTTTCGGACAGGGTGGAAACTATGGCTACACCTTC
CDR3 protein: CASSPFGQGGNYGYTF
V gene: TRBV11-1
D gene: TRBD1
clone size: many
J gene: TRBJ1-2

CDR3 DNA: TGTGCCAGCAGCCAATTACAGATCTCTGGAAACACCATATATTTT
CDR3 protein: CASSQLQISGNTIYF
V gene: TRBV3-1
D gene: NA
clone size: NA
J gene: TRBJ1-3

CDR3 DNA: TGTGCCAGCAGCCCCAGGACCGGGGGGAAGGATGGCTACACCTTC
CDR3 protein: CASSPRTGGKDGYTF
V gene: TRBV7-3
D gene: NA
clone size: few
J gene: TRBJ1-2